This TCR beta chain was sequenced during a study of T cell repertoires in cytomegalovirus infection. On the study more broadly: It can be stated that public TCR beta signatures indicated CMV infection as well as a matching HLA type. Study-wide points: Identification of carriers of CMV plus the relevant HLA was achieved through cumulative public TCR beta family frequency. Dominating the ex vivo response were HLA-C-restricted CMV-specific TCR beta clonotypes.

This clonotype was recorded a few times. The antigen remains undetermined. MiXCR was run by TCRdb on the reads, yielding one entry per CDR3 protein. The sample comprises 680,000 or so distinct CDR3 sequences, approximately 40% of which are singletons, and roughly 2.8% rests with the top ten. CDR3 length: 17 amino acids. The V gene's germline CDR1 is MDHEN and CDR2 SYDVKM. Trimming cost V 4 bases and J 2 bases, with 20 bases left between them. V gene TRBV28 combines with J gene TRBJ1-2; D is perhaps TRBD1 (6 bases). The source is a human donor in good health (CMV status not recorded). Some clones in this sample may be carry-over from other donors' samples. The sample taken for sequencing was PBMCs. The CDR3 spells CASSSSLQGGVNYGYTF. DNA for the CDR3: TGTGCCAGCAGTTCAAGCCTACAGGGAGGGGTCAACTATGGCTACACCTTC.